This entry is about one T cell receptor (beta chain). Its antigen is as yet unknown. The germline CDR1 and CDR2 sequences are ENHRY and SYGVKD. The CDR3 spans 14 residues. J gave up 8 bases and V 4 bases, and 3 bases lay outside the gene matches. This record comes from a study of T cell repertoires in cytomegalovirus infection. Study details: As its CMV epitopes, the study selected recently identified HLA-C-restricted and well-studied HLA-B-restricted targets. Indications of both CMV infection and matching HLA type were provided by public TCR beta signatures.

TCRdb processed the reads anew with MiXCR; each CDR3 protein has one entry. The table includes about 830,000 distinct CDR3 sequences, roughly 33% detected once. This TCR came from a human donor in good health (CMV status not recorded). Some clones in this sample may be carry-over from other donors' samples. Sequenced material: cultured CD8+ T cells from PBMCs, taken from culture after CMV antigen stimulation. The chain combines TRBV10-3 with TRBJ1-6, with 9 bases fitting TRBD1. CDR3 nucleotides: TGTGCCATCAGTGGACAGGGGGATTATTCACCCCTCCACTTT. Amino acid sequence: CAISGQGDYSPLHF.